What follows are 23 T cell receptor beta chains derived from one specimen sequenced in a study of control samples from healthy donors and cancer patients. Sequencing was performed with immunoSEQ multiplex PCR; in TCRdb, only in-frame clones are kept and a portion is missing. This table has more than 75,000 clones, about 90% appearing once. Material for sequencing was PBMCs. These receptors were collected from a woman between 55 and 75 years old with head and neck cancer.

The genes are TRBV9 and TRBJ2-4; D ambiguous. CDR1 and CDR2 (germline): SGDLS, YYNGEE. The V end was cut by 0 bases, the J end by 5 bases, with 6 bases between. This CDR3 comprises 13 residues. The CDR3 DNA reads as TGTGCCAGCAGCGTAGGGGCGGAAAACATTCAGTACTTC. Its translation is CASSVGAENIQYF.

This chain links TRBV5-1 with TRBJ2-3, with 8 positions matching TRBD2. Trimming removed 3 bases from V and 5 bases from J; junction bases left unmatched: 2. CDR1 is SGHRS and CDR2 is YFSETQ in the germline V gene. The CDR3 runs to 13 residues. Here the CDR3 reads CASSSAGGDTQYF. The CDR3 DNA sequence: TGCGCCAGCAGCTCGGCGGGAGGAGATACGCAGTATTTT.

V gene TRBV7-8 combines with J gene TRBJ1-4; TRBD1 matches at 8 bases. Germline lookup yields CDR1 SGHVS and CDR2 FQNEAQ. V trimming: 4 bases; J trimming: 8 bases; junction bases outside the gene matches: 9. This CDR3 region has 15 residues. The CDR3 loop is CASSSAGGQAEKLFF. The CDR3, as DNA: TGTGCCAGCAGCTCCGCTGGGGGACAGGCGGAAAAACTGTTTTTT.

This chain joins TRBV6-5 and TRBJ2-7; 8 nucleotides line up with TRBD1. The CDR3 spans 16 residues. Trimming took 4 bases from V and 5 from J; bases not matched to a gene: 13. The V gene's germline CDR1 is MNHEY and CDR2 SVGAGI. In DNA, the CDR3 is TGTGCCAGCAGTTCCCTTACAGGGGGTATGAGGGACGAGCAGTACTTC. Translation: CASSSLTGGMRDEQYF.

The rearrangement joins TRBV6-6 to TRBJ2-7; D remains unclear. Trimming left V 6 bases short and J 3 bases short, with 12 bases between. The CDR3 runs 13 residues. CDR1 is MNHNY, CDR2 SVGAGI, per germline (reference sequence). CDR3 sequence: CASSGPNYYEQYF. The DNA of the CDR3 is TGTGCCAGCAGCGGTCCAAACTACTACGAGCAGTACTTC.

This clone was picked up one time. The V gene is TRBV29-1, the J gene TRBJ1-1; the D gene is possibly TRBD1 (5 bases). CDR3 length: 13 residues. The germline V and J ends were trimmed by 0 bases and 1 base, with 6 bases remaining between them. In germline, CDR1 is SQVTM, CDR2 ANQGSEA. The CDR3 DNA follows: TGCAGCGTTGAAGACAGGGAGAACACTGAAGCTTTCTTT. Its translation: CSVEDRENTEAFF.

The V and J genes are TRBV5-1 and TRBJ2-3, with D possibly TRBD2 on 5 matching bases. CDR3 length: 15 residues. In germline, CDR1 is SGHRS, CDR2 YFSETQ. V was pared by 0 bases and J by 4 bases, with 12 bases between. The CDR3 sequence: CASSLATGWPDTQYF. For the CDR3, the DNA is TGCGCCAGCAGCTTGGCCACGGGATGGCCAGATACGCAGTATTTT.

This clone was detected once. The chain uses TRBV2 and TRBJ2-1; D gene ambiguous. Trimming removed 2 bases at V and 8 bases at J, with 19 bases between. The germline V gene encodes CDR1 SNHLY and CDR2 FYNNEI. CDR3 size: 16 residues. CDR3 DNA: TGTGCCAGCAGTGAAAACCTAATAGGGTTTGAGTATGAGCAGTTCTTC. Translated: CASSENLIGFEYEQFF.

The chain has TRBV10-3 and TRBJ2-1, with 14 bases identical to TRBD2. The CDR3 runs to 18 residues. Trimming at V came to 8 bases and at J to 6 bases, leaving 15 bases not matched to a gene. The germline CDR1 and CDR2 sequences are ENHRY and SYGVKD. The CDR3 bases are TGTGCCATCCGGACTAGCGGGAGGAGCGCGGCTATCGGCAATGAGCAGTTCTTC. Protein: CAIRTSGRSAAIGNEQFF.

This chain's CDR3 is CASRLALRSGRAKVRTTGELFF. The DNA of the CDR3 is TGTGCAAGTCGCTTAGCGCTAAGGAGCGGGAGGGCCAAGGTTAGGACAACCGGGGAGCTGTTTTTT. V gene TRBV12-2 combines with J gene TRBJ2-2; TRBD2 was called by the table and not checked on the DNA. TRBV12-2 is assigned pseudogene status. The CDR3 is 22 amino acids.

The gene calls are TRBV2 and TRBJ1-1, with a possible D match to TRBD1 (5 bases). This CDR3 is built from 13 residues. CDR1 is SNHLY and CDR2 is FYNNEI in the germline V gene. Trimming stripped 7 bases from V and 1 base from J, with 10 bases between. The CDR3 DNA sequence: TGTGCCAGCACCCGGGACGGGAACACTGAAGCTTTCTTT. Protein product: CASTRDGNTEAFF.

The count of this clone is one. This chain uses TRBV11-2 with TRBJ1-4; D perhaps matches TRBD1 (6 bases). The ends were cut back, 2 bases at V and 0 bases at J, with 13 bases in the middle. This CDR3 spans 17 amino acids. The germline V gene has CDR1 SGHAT and CDR2 FQNNGV. CDR3 protein: CASSLPKGGATNEKLFF. The CDR3 DNA reads TGTGCCAGCAGCTTACCAAAGGGGGGCGCAACTAATGAAAAACTGTTTTTT.

V usage is TRBV11-3 and J usage is TRBJ2-1, with TRBD2 matching over 12 bases. J gave up 4 bases and V 0 bases, and 10 bases lay outside the gene matches. The CDR3 runs to 19 residues. Germline CDR1 SGHNT, CDR2 YENEEA. For the CDR3, the DNA is TGTGCCAGCAGCTTAGATGGTCCCCTAGCGGGAGGGCCTTACAATGAGCAGTTCTTC. As protein: CASSLDGPLAGGPYNEQFF.

V is TRBV5-1 and J is TRBJ1-1; no reliable D call. With 0 bases removed from V and 4 bases from J, the gap between germline ends came to 19 bases. The CDR3 runs to 17 residues. The germline V gene encodes CDR1 SGHRS and CDR2 YFSETQ. CDR3 loop: CASSLGETPRRTTEAFF. CDR3 nucleotides: TGCGCCAGCAGCTTGGGGGAAACACCCCGCCGGACCACTGAAGCTTTCTTT.

The chain combines TRBV11-1 with TRBJ2-7; 7 bases line up with TRBD2. Looked up from germline, CDR1 is SGHAT and CDR2 is FQDESV (reference sequence). The CDR3 covers 16 residues. After removal of 6 bases from V and 6 bases from J, the junction contained 17 bases not matched to a gene. The chain's CDR3 is CASRPGLAGSGGEQYF. The CDR3 DNA reads TGTGCCAGCAGACCCGGATTAGCGGGCTCCGGGGGCGAGCAGTACTTC.

This CDR3 is CASSPIIRGFFPGELFF. Written as DNA, the CDR3 is TGTGCCAGCTCACCAATAATACGGGGGTTCTTCCCCGGGGAGCTGTTTTTT. J is TRBJ2-2 and V is TRBV18; D is perhaps TRBD2 (6 bases). Deletions cut 2 bases from V and 6 bases from J, with 19 bases between. The CDR3 runs to 17 residues. Germline assignment: CDR1 KGHSH and CDR2 LQKENI.

This chain connects TRBV7-8 to TRBJ2-3; the D is unclear. Between the trimmed V and J ends, which lost 6 bases and 2 bases, there was a span of 18 bases. CDR3 size: 16 residues. From germline, CDR1 is SGHVS and CDR2 FQNEAQ. In DNA form, the CDR3 reads TGTGCCAGCAGTCGTAAAAGGGTCCGGAACACAGATACGCAGTATTTT. Amino acids: CASSRKRVRNTDTQYF.

This clone has only a few counts. The chain combines TRBV10-3 with TRBJ2-1, with 7 nucleotides matching TRBD2. J was trimmed by 0 bases and V by 5 bases; bases with no gene match: 7. CDR3 length: 16 amino acids. Germline CDR1 ENHRY, CDR2 SYGVKD. The CDR3 spells CAISIRAGSSYNEQFF. CDR3 coding DNA: TGTGCCATCAGTATAAGAGCGGGGAGCTCCTACAATGAGCAGTTCTTC.

This chain uses TRBV7-8 with TRBJ1-1; a possible D gene is TRBD1 (6 bases). V dropped 2 bases and J dropped 5 bases, with 12 bases sitting between them. The CDR3 runs 14 residues. Per the germline V gene, CDR1 is SGHVS and CDR2 is FQNEAQ. The CDR3 loop reads CASSLPGVGTEAFF. In nucleotides, the CDR3 is TGTGCCAGCAGCTTACCAGGGGTGGGAACTGAAGCTTTCTTT.

The CDR3, as DNA: TGTGCCAGCAGCTTAGCCTTTAGGACGGTGGATAATTCACCCCTCCACTTT. Encoded protein: CASSLAFRTVDNSPLHF. The chain carries TRBV7-9 and TRBJ1-6; D is unresolved. The CDR3 runs 17 residues. V lost 0 bases and J lost 5, with 14 bases in between. Germline CDR1 reads SEHNR; CDR2 reads FQNEAQ (reference sequence). The variable domain in full, with the rest retrieved from reference TRBV7-9 and TRBJ1-6, is DTGVSQNPRHKITKRGQNVTFRCDPISEHNRLYWYRQTLGQGPEFLTYFQNEAQLEKSRLLSDRFSAERPKGSFSTLEIQRTEQGDSAMYLCASSLAFRTVDNSPLHFGNGTRLTVT.

The chain combines TRBV27 with TRBJ1-2, with D possibly being TRBD1 (5 bases). This CDR3 comprises 13 residues. With 3 bases removed from V and 2 bases from J, the gap between germline ends came to 7 bases. Per the germline V gene, CDR1 is MNHEY and CDR2 is SMNVEV (reference sequence). DNA for the CDR3: TGTGCCAGCAGTTTTTACAGGAACTATGGCTACACCTTC. It codes for CASSFYRNYGYTF.

The genes are TRBV24-1 and TRBJ2-2; the D is unclear. CDR3 length: 14 residues. The germline CDR1 and CDR2 sequences are KGHDR and SFDVKD. Trimming took 3 bases from V and 11 from J, leaving 15 bases between them. The CDR3 bases are TGTGCCACCAGTGATCTAAGGTCGGGCGGCGAGCTGTTTTTT. Amino acids: CATSDLRSGGELFF.

The chain is built from TRBV5-1 and TRBJ1-5; D gene uncertain. The CDR3 extends over 13 amino acids. The V end lost 5 bases, the J end lost 1 base, and 7 bases lay between the germline ends. In germline, CDR1 is SGHRS, CDR2 YFSETQ. The DNA for the CDR3 is TGCGCCAGCAGTACGGACAGCAATCAGCCCCAGCATTTT. Translating gives CASSTDSNQPQHF. Full variable domain (missing parts from reference TRBV5-1 and TRBJ1-5): KAGVTQTPRYLIKTRGQQVTLSCSPISGHRSVSWYQQTPGQGLQFLFEYFSETQRNKGNFPGRFSGRQFSNSRSEMNVSTLELGDSALYLCASSTDSNQPQHFGDGTRLSIL.